The sequence of this T cell receptor (beta chain) was determined in a study of blood T cell repertoires in COVID-19 (dated by TCRdb to the early 2020s). For context, the study as a whole: Samples from collaborators originated in the United States, Italy and Spain and spanned both the acute and convalescent phases of COVID-19. The material from the prospective study consisted of cDNA or gDNA derived from T cells, B-cell-depleted T cells, or PBMCs. Deeply sampled blood TCRbeta repertoires from subjects exposed to, actively infected with, or recovered from COVID-19 were included in the dataset. The repertoires were released in a freely available public database intended as a resource for research on the immune response to SARS-CoV-2. The samples were drawn from two sources: the first 160 participants of the ongoing ImmuneRACE study, and 1,200 or so subjects contributed by 6 global collaborators. The sample metadata nearly always contained a de-identified subject ID, COVID-19 status, age in years and sex. Where available, HLA class I and class II types were obtained from metadata supplied by the sample provider rather than from assay-based typing.

General findings and caveats noted by the study authors: How much clinical and demographic metadata was included differed by source and by participant, and the metadata was provided uncurated.

TCRbeta CDR3 regions were amplified from genomic DNA by means of the immunoSEQ Assay, a bias-controlled multiplex PCR. In the authors' own workflow: Nucleated cell counts per sample were estimated from amplification of reference gene primers within the assay. To quantify the absolute abundance of each unique TCRbeta CDR3 rearrangement, sequence reads were collapsed and filtered. For each sample, productive Simpson clonality was calculated by taking the square root of Simpson's diversity index across productive rearrangements. Drawn from immuneACCESS, this table holds only the in-frame rearrangements with V and J called that TCRdb kept. Clones are partly lost; checked studies trace under half to an unresolved V gene and leave the rest unexplained. For V, J and clone size, that table is used; D and trimming come from the DNA. Across this sample there are tens of thousands of clones, with less than 90% seen only once. About 1.8% of the sample rests with the top ten.

The collaborating institutions used their own protocols to collect whole blood in K2EDTA tubes. For TCRbeta analysis, collaborators shipped samples in one of three forms: frozen whole blood, isolated PBMCs, or DNA extracted from either of those sample types. A remark on this clone: The antigen it binds to is not known. Within one base of it there is no much larger clone, and no base qualities were kept.

The sample comprised peripheral blood. This TCR came from an older woman with acute or convalescent COVID-19.

The DNA sequence is as follows: TGCGCCAGCAGCTCGACAGGGAGAGATACGCAGTATTTT. Protein translation: CASSSTGRDTQYF. The chain employs TRBV5-1 and TRBJ2-3, with 7 bases in between that match TRBD1. Taken from cysteine to phenylalanine, the CDR3 has 13 residues. The sequence is cut down to CDR3 DNA, 39 bases in frame from base 1. In the germline V gene, CDR1 corresponds to SGHRS and CDR2 to YFSETQ. V is trimmed back by 3 bases and J by 5 bases, and the junction contains 3 bases that no gene match accounts for.